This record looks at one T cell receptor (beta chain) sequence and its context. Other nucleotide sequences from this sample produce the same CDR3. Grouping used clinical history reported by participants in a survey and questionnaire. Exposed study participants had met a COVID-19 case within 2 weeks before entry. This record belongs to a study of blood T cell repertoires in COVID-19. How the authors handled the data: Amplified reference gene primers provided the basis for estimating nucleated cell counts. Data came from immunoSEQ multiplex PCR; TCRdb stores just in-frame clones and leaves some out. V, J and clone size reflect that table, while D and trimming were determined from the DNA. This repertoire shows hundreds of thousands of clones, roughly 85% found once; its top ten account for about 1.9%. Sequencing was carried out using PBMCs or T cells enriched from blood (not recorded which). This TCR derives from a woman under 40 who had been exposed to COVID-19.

The chain's CDR3 is CASSSGQGSNQPQHF. CDR3 nucleotide sequence: TGTGCCAGTAGTTCGGGACAGGGGAGTAATCAGCCCCAGCATTTT. The chain is built from TRBV19 and TRBJ1-5, with 10 bases fitting TRBD1. Trimming at V came to 5 bases and at J to 4 bases, leaving 5 bases not matched to a gene. The CDR3 sequence is 15 residues long. Germline assignment: CDR1 LNHDA and CDR2 SQIVND (reference sequence).